The clone carrying this T cell receptor (beta chain) was recorded many times. What it binds is unknown. This sample was taken from a study of T cell repertoires in cytomegalovirus infection. Overall study findings and caveats: It was HLA-C-restricted CMV-specific TCR beta clonotypes that dominated the response ex vivo.

The CDR3 has 15 amino acids. CDR1 is MGHRA and CDR2 is YSYEKL in the germline V gene. V lost 0 bases and J 7 bases, leaving 10 bases between the germline ends. TCRdb re-derived calls from the reads in MiXCR, one entry per CDR3 protein. The sample holds approximately 400,000 distinct CDR3 sequences, approximately 31% seen once. The chain has TRBV4-1 and TRBJ1-6; D gene ambiguous. The TCR comes from a human donor in good health (CMV status not recorded). Some clones in this sample may be carry-over from other donors' samples. Sequenced material: PBMCs. Here the CDR3 reads CASSQDLGWNSPLHF. As DNA, the CDR3 is TGCGCCAGCAGCCAAGATTTGGGGTGGAATTCACCCCTCCACTTT.